What follows are 30 T cell receptor beta chains derived from one specimen sequenced in a study of blood T cell repertoires in COVID-19. Only in-frame clones appear in the TCRdb table, and some are missing; sequencing was by immunoSEQ multiplex PCR. The data contain roughly 300,000 clones, about 83% of them singletons. Sequenced material: peripheral blood. All receptors come from a woman between 45 and 60 years old with acute or convalescent COVID-19.

This clone was seen a few times. This sequence joins TRBV10-3 and TRBJ1-1; D unclear. CDR1 and CDR2 (germline): ENHRY, SYGVKD. This CDR3 contains 14 residues. V lost 6 bases and J 2 bases, leaving 13 bases between the germline ends. The CDR3 loop reads CAIRRSILNTEAFF. In DNA form, the CDR3 reads TGTGCCATCAGGAGGTCGATACTTAACACTGAAGCTTTCTTT.

The chain combines TRBV3-1 (or the pseudogene TRBV3-2) with TRBJ2-2, with 14 bases lining up with TRBD2. The CDR3 is made up of 18 amino acids. Trimming at V came to 3 bases and at J to 7 bases, leaving 10 bases not matched to a gene. Germline V CDR1 and CDR2: LGHDT, YNNKEL (reference sequence). In nucleotides, the CDR3 is TGTGCCAGCAGCCACCTCCCGGGACTAGCGGGAGCTGGCGGGGAGCTGTTTTTT. Its protein product is CASSHLPGLAGAGGELFF.

The rearrangement joins TRBV6-6 to TRBJ2-3; 8 positions match TRBD2. The CDR3 is 16 residues long. CDR1 is MNHNY, CDR2 SVGAGI, per germline (reference sequence). V shed 2 bases, J shed 3 bases, and the junction held 7 bases outside the gene matches. This CDR3 is CASSYILTSGTDTQYF. DNA of the CDR3: TGTGCCAGCAGTTACATCCTTACTAGCGGAACAGATACGCAGTATTTT.

The chain joins TRBV4-3 to TRBJ2-6, with a tentative D call TRBD2 (6 bases). V lost 0 bases and J lost 0, with 9 bases in between. The CDR3 has 17 amino acids. Per germline, CDR1 LGHNA and CDR2 YSLEER. The CDR3 bases are TGCGCCAGCAGCCAAGATCCCGGGGGCTCTGGGGCCAACGTCCTGACTTTC. Protein: CASSQDPGGSGANVLTF.

The chain couples TRBV18 to TRBJ2-1, with 11 bases matching TRBD2. From germline, CDR1 is KGHSH and CDR2 LQKENI. Trimming at V came to 1 base and at J to 9 bases, leaving 11 bases not matched to a gene. The CDR3 is 17 amino acids. CDR3 sequence reads: CASSPLPGLAAGGEQFF. CDR3 coding DNA: TGTGCCAGCTCACCACTACCGGGACTAGCGGCTGGTGGTGAGCAGTTCTTC. The variable domain in full, with the rest retrieved from reference TRBV18 and TRBJ2-1, is NAGVMQNPRHLVRRRGQEARLRCSPMKGHSHVYWYRQLPEEGLKFMVYLQKENIIDESGMPKERFSAEFPKEGPSILRIQQVVRGDSAAYFCASSPLPGLAAGGEQFFGPGTRLTVL.

CDR3 loop: CASSRTAGTNYEQYF. The CDR3, as DNA: TGTGCCAGCAGCCGCACAGCGGGAACTAACTACGAGCAGTACTTC. The chain couples TRBV7-2 to TRBJ2-7, with 7 bases identical to TRBD2. Trimming took 5 bases from V and 3 from J; bases not matched to a gene: 10. Germline V gene data show CDR1 as SGHTA and CDR2 as FQGNSA. The CDR3 contains 15 residues.

V and J are TRBV7-9 and TRBJ2-7; TRBD1 aligns across 7 bases. The germline V gene has CDR1 SEHNR and CDR2 FQNEAQ (reference sequence). V was pared by 5 bases and J by 6 bases, with 10 bases of the junction left unmatched. CDR3 length: 14 amino acids. This CDR3 reads CASSGFRDSPEQYF. In nucleotides, the CDR3 is TGTGCCAGCAGCGGATTCCGGGACAGCCCCGAGCAGTACTTC.

The chain employs TRBV7-2 and TRBJ1-5, with D possibly being TRBD1 (5 bases). Trimming took 5 bases from V and 0 from J, leaving 11 bases between them. Germline CDR1 SGHTA, CDR2 FQGNSA. The CDR3 is 15 amino acids. Written as DNA, the CDR3 is TGTGCCAGCAGCCCAGGGTCTGGTAGCAATCAGCCCCAGCATTTT. Encoded protein: CASSPGSGSNQPQHF.

The chain uses TRBV15 and TRBJ1-2, with 8 nucleotides matching TRBD1. CDR1 LNHNV and CDR2 YYDKDF come from the germline V gene (reference sequence). The CDR3 spans 16 residues. V lost 1 base, J lost 5 bases, and 9 bases stayed unmatched. The CDR3 coding sequence is TGTGCCACCAGCAGAGGAGACAGGGGAAGTTATTATGGCTACACCTTC. Translating gives CATSRGDRGSYYGYTF. The whole variable domain, filled in from reference TRBV15 and TRBJ1-2, reads DAMVIQNPRYQVTQFGKPVTLSCSQTLNHNVMYWYQQKSSQAPKLLFHYYDKDFNNEADTPDNFQSRRPNTSFCFLDIRSPGLGDTAMYLCATSRGDRGSYYGYTFGSGTRLTVV.

This clone showed up just a few times. The chain employs TRBV18 and TRBJ1-1, with TRBD1 as a possible D gene (6 bases). Deletions cut 2 bases from V and 4 bases from J, with 11 bases between. The V gene's germline CDR1 is KGHSH and CDR2 LQKENI. The CDR3 extends over 14 amino acids. The chain's CDR3 is CASSPELGATEAFF. CDR3 DNA: TGTGCCAGCTCACCAGAACTGGGGGCCACTGAAGCTTTCTTT.

The chain employs TRBV15 and TRBJ1-4, with 7 nucleotides matching TRBD1. Trimming removed 1 base from V and 8 bases from J; junction bases left unmatched: 7. The germline V gene encodes CDR1 LNHNV and CDR2 YYDKDF (reference sequence). The CDR3 is made up of 15 amino acids. Here the CDR3 DNA reads TGTGCCACCAGCAGAGTGCCAGGGGGAGTAGAAAAACTGTTTTTT. This gives the protein CATSRVPGGVEKLFF.

This clone appeared a single time. The rearrangement links TRBV28 to TRBJ2-1; 7 bases fit TRBD2. The trim removed 3 bases at V and 4 bases at J, leaving 6 bases unmatched. Germline loops: CDR1 MDHEN, CDR2 SYDVKM. CDR3 length equals 15 residues. The CDR3 spells CASSFWGGRYNEQFF. CDR3 DNA: TGTGCCAGCAGTTTTTGGGGGGGAAGGTACAATGAGCAGTTCTTC.

The chain is built from TRBV27 and TRBJ1-1; 12 bases line up with TRBD1. Unmatched junction bases numbered 8, after V lost 6 bases and J lost 12 bases. The germline V gene encodes CDR1 MNHEY and CDR2 SMNVEV (reference sequence). There are 13 residues in the CDR3. The CDR3 loop reads CASSPGQGARSFF. DNA of the CDR3: TGTGCCAGCAGCCCGGGACAGGGGGCGCGATCTTTCTTT.

This clone has just one count. V gene TRBV5-4 combines with J gene TRBJ2-1, with D maybe TRBD1 (6 bases). Trimming shortened V by 2 bases and J by 9 bases, and 15 bases separated the two germline ends. Germline V gene lookup returns CDR1 SGHNT and CDR2 YYREEE (reference sequence). CDR3 size: 14 residues. In DNA, the CDR3 is TGTGCCAGCAGCTTAGGCCTGCAGGGGATTGAGCAGTTCTTC. Encoded protein: CASSLGLQGIEQFF.

This sequence joins TRBV3-1 (or the pseudogene TRBV3-2) and TRBJ2-7; D might be TRBD2 (6 bases). Germline V CDR1 and CDR2: LGHDT, YNNKEL (reference sequence). V was pared by 3 bases and J by 5 bases, with 11 bases between. The CDR3 loop spans 13 amino acids. The CDR3 is CASSQVLAHEQYF. CDR3 nucleotide sequence: TGTGCCAGCAGCCAGGTCCTAGCGCACGAGCAGTACTTC.

The chain carries TRBV5-1 and TRBJ2-1, with D tentatively TRBD2 (6 bases). V dropped 4 bases and J dropped 6 bases, with 11 bases sitting between them. The CDR3 has 13 residues. Germline lookup yields CDR1 SGHRS and CDR2 YFSETQ. This chain's CDR3 is CASSQYGGNEQFF. Written as DNA, the CDR3 is TGCGCCAGCAGCCAGTACGGGGGCAATGAGCAGTTCTTC.

V is TRBV6-5 and J is TRBJ2-4; 7 bases map to TRBD2. J lost 4 bases, V lost 7 bases, and 4 bases had no gene match. The CDR3 is 13 amino acids. Germline lookup yields CDR1 MNHEY and CDR2 SVGAGI. CDR3 protein: CASTGGSKNIQYF. In DNA form, the CDR3 reads TGTGCCAGCACCGGCGGGAGTAAAAACATTCAGTACTTC.

The rearrangement joins TRBV19 to TRBJ2-5; the match to TRBD2 covers 9 bases. V lost 6 bases and J lost 3; bases outside the gene matches: 8. The CDR3 extends over 15 amino acids. CDR1 and CDR2 from the germline V gene are LNHDA and SQIVND (reference sequence). The CDR3 spells CASRPGLAAKETQYF. Here the CDR3 DNA reads TGTGCCAGTAGACCGGGACTAGCAGCCAAAGAGACCCAGTACTTC.

This chain links TRBV3-1 (or the pseudogene TRBV3-2) with TRBJ2-7; a possible D gene is TRBD1 (5 bases). This CDR3 has 13 residues. V lost 1 base and J lost 7, with 11 bases in between. CDR1 is LGHDT, CDR2 YNNKEL, per germline (reference sequence). The CDR3 DNA sequence: TGTGCCAGCAGCCAAGGTGCCAAGGGGGAGCAGTACTTC. Translation: CASSQGAKGEQYF.

The V gene is TRBV6-2 or TRBV6-3, the J gene TRBJ1-5; TRBD1 matches at 7 bases. This CDR3 has 15 amino acids. CDR1 is MNHEY, CDR2 SVGEGT, per germline. Losses at the gene ends were 6 bases for V and 2 bases for J; bases not matched to a gene: 7. The CDR3 is CASSDRTGRNQPQHF. DNA for the CDR3: TGTGCCAGCAGCGACCGGACAGGACGCAATCAGCCCCAGCATTTT.

This sequence joins TRBV29-1 and TRBJ2-3; D not certain. There are 12 residues in the CDR3. V shed 3 bases and J shed 1 base, with 5 bases lying between them. Germline loops: CDR1 SQVTM, CDR2 ANQGSEA. The CDR3 protein is CSVDIGTDTQYF. CDR3 nucleotides: TGCAGCGTTGACATTGGCACAGATACGCAGTATTTT.

This chain links TRBV7-8 with TRBJ2-1; 10 bases are shared with TRBD2. CDR1 SGHVS and CDR2 FQNEAQ come from the germline V gene. Trimming removed 4 bases from V and 4 bases from J; junction bases left unmatched: 10. The CDR3 covers 17 residues. The CDR3 region has the DNA TGTGCCAGCAGCTACAGACTAGCGGGTTTACCGTACAATGAGCAGTTCTTC. Residues: CASSYRLAGLPYNEQFF. The full variable domain, rest sourced from reference TRBV7-8 and TRBJ2-1, is GAGVSQSPRYKVAKRGQDVALRCDPISGHVSLFWYQQALGQGPEFLTYFQNEAQLDKSGLPSDRFFAERPEGSVSTLKIQRTQQEDSAVYLCASSYRLAGLPYNEQFFGPGTRLTVL.

J is TRBJ2-2 and V is TRBV7-6, with 11 bases that match TRBD1. This CDR3 has 16 residues. J gave up 4 bases and V 5 bases, and 6 bases lay outside the gene matches. Looked up from germline, CDR1 is SGHVS and CDR2 is FNYEAQ. CDR3: CASSPGTGGATGELFF. CDR3 coding DNA: TGTGCCAGCAGCCCAGGGACAGGGGGTGCCACCGGGGAGCTGTTTTTT.

The gene calls are TRBV29-1 and TRBJ2-1, with 8 bases matching TRBD2. Trimming removed 6 bases from V and 6 bases from J; junction bases left unmatched: 10. The CDR3 has 14 amino acids. Germline V CDR1 and CDR2: SQVTM, ANQGSEA. CDR3 bases: TGCAGCGTCCATAGCGGGACTGCCGGCAATGAGCAGTTCTTC. Translation: CSVHSGTAGNEQFF.

This clone turned up a few times. The chain links TRBV9 to TRBJ1-2, with 8 positions matching TRBD1. After removal of 0 bases from V and 4 bases from J, the junction contained 8 bases not matched to a gene. The CDR3 runs 16 residues. Germline loops: CDR1 SGDLS, CDR2 YYNGEE. The DNA of the CDR3 is TGTGCCAGCAGCGTAGACGGACAGGGAGGGGTCTATGGCTACACCTTC. Its protein is CASSVDGQGGVYGYTF.

This clone occurred once. V usage is TRBV30 and J usage is TRBJ2-7; D gene uncertain. V was shortened by 3 bases and J by 6 bases, with 15 bases between the two germline ends. CDR1 GTSNPN and CDR2 SVGIG come from the germline V gene (reference sequence). The CDR3 runs 13 residues. CDR3: CAWSATERSEQYF. In DNA form, the CDR3 reads TGTGCCTGGAGCGCCACAGAACGCAGCGAGCAGTACTTC.

The chain joins TRBV5-1 to TRBJ2-3; D may be TRBD1 (6 bases). The V gene lost 4 bases and the J gene lost 4 bases, with 16 bases spanning the gap. The CDR3 length is 15 residues. CDR1 and CDR2 (germline): SGHRS, YFSETQ. CDR3 nucleotide sequence: TGCGCCAGCAGCCTGGGTCTAGGGGGATCAGATACGCAGTATTTT. Translation: CASSLGLGGSDTQYF.

The chain links TRBV3-1 (or the pseudogene TRBV3-2) to TRBJ2-5; 7 bases agree with TRBD2. The CDR3 spans 15 residues. Germline V CDR1 and CDR2: LGHDT, YNNKEL (reference sequence). The trim removed 4 bases at V and 5 bases at J, leaving 10 bases unmatched. CDR3 sequence: CASSPPEGRGETQYF. As DNA, the CDR3 is TGTGCCAGCAGCCCGCCGGAGGGGCGGGGGGAGACCCAGTACTTC.

V is TRBV5-1 and J is TRBJ2-1, with 13 bases lining up with TRBD2. The CDR3 loop spans 17 amino acids. Germline values: CDR1 SGHRS, CDR2 YFSETQ. V lost 4 bases to trimming and J lost 7 bases; unmatched junction nucleotides: 11. DNA for the CDR3: TGCGCCAGCAGCCACTCCGTACTAGCGGGAGGGCCGAATGAGCAGTTCTTC. Protein product: CASSHSVLAGGPNEQFF. Together with reference TRBV5-1 and TRBJ2-1, the CDR3 gives the full variable domain: KAGVTQTPRYLIKTRGQQVTLSCSPISGHRSVSWYQQTPGQGLQFLFEYFSETQRNKGNFPGRFSGRQFSNSRSEMNVSTLELGDSALYLCASSHSVLAGGPNEQFFGPGTRLTVL.

This clone has just one count. This sequence joins TRBV10-3 and TRBJ1-1; D gene uncertain. The CDR3 totals 15 residues. With 3 bases removed from V and 3 bases from J, the gap between germline ends came to 14 bases. The germline V gene encodes CDR1 ENHRY and CDR2 SYGVKD. For the CDR3, the DNA is TGTGCCATCAGTGACTGGGAGGTGGAGGACACTGAAGCTTTCTTT. Translation gives CAISDWEVEDTEAFF.